The 23 T cell receptor beta chains given below trace back to one sample, sequenced in a study of blood T cells in healthy people across ages (dated by TCRdb to between 2015 and 2017). To prepare the library, 5' RACE was applied. The run used an Illumina HiSeq 2500. The second PCR ran for roughly 6 to 11 cycles and used a J-beta primer mix along with a sample-barcoded 5' primer. In-frame beta chains were kept once TCRdb had trimmed the public reads at Q25 with fastp and called clones with MiXCR. All rows with the same CDR3 protein become a single entry with the most common DNA and genes. The sample has 500,000 to 600,000 distinct CDR3 sequences on record, about 26% of them singletons. The top ten constitute about 18% of the sample. The sample comprised blood. The receptors here all came from a woman in her seventies in good health.

As for this clonotype: A junction boundary mismatches the germline segment, possibly from a read error. The rearrangement links TRBV28 to TRBJ2-7, with 7 bases fitting TRBD2. The CDR3 spans 12 residues. Germline assignment: CDR1 MDHEN and CDR2 SYDVKM. CDR3 sequence: CAGRNLGGEQYF. CDR3 nucleotide sequence: TGTGCCGGCAGGAACTTGGGGGGGGAGCAGTACTTC.

V and J are TRBV19 and TRBJ2-4; TRBD1 matches 7 bases. J lost 1 base, V lost 6 bases, and 6 bases had no gene match. CDR1 and CDR2 from the germline V gene are LNHDA and SQIVND (reference sequence). The CDR3 is 15 amino acids. The CDR3 sequence: CASRVTGVAKNIQYF. The CDR3 DNA sequence: TGTGCCAGTAGGGTAACAGGGGTGGCCAAAAACATTCAGTACTTC. Variable domain in full (rest from reference TRBV19 and TRBJ2-4): DGGITQSPKYLFRKEGQNVTLSCEQNLNHDAMYWYRQDPGQGLRLIYYSQIVNDFQKGDIAEGYSVSREKKESFPLTVTSAQKNPTAFYLCASRVTGVAKNIQYFGAGTRLSVL.

The table lists this clonotype with a few counts. The gene calls are TRBV5-1 and TRBJ2-7; a possible D gene is TRBD1 (6 bases). The germline V gene encodes CDR1 SGHRS and CDR2 YFSETQ. V was cut by 3 bases and J by 6 bases, with 16 bases left in between. This CDR3 is 14 amino acids long. The CDR3, as DNA: TGCGCCAGCAGCTCCCAGGGGACATCGAGCGAGCAGTACTTC. Translating gives CASSSQGTSSEQYF.

The rearrangement links TRBV20-1 to TRBJ2-1; 8 bases fit TRBD2. With V trimmed by 0 bases and J by 1 base, 8 bases remained unmatched. Looked up from germline, CDR1 is DFQATT and CDR2 is SNEGSKA (reference sequence). CDR3 length equals 17 residues. The CDR3 DNA reads TGCAGTGCTAGAGATCATCGGTCTAGCGGGTCCTACAATGAGCAGTTCTTC. It is translated as CSARDHRSSGSYNEQFF.

Ten or more counts support this clonotype. This chain uses TRBV7-9 with TRBJ2-7; D perhaps matches TRBD2 (7 bases). CDR3 length equals 18 residues. V was cut by 6 bases and J by 0 bases, with 24 bases left in between. The germline V gene encodes CDR1 SEHNR and CDR2 FQNEAQ (reference sequence). CDR3 DNA: TGTGCCAGCAGGACGGGGTCTTCGGGGGGCCCAAGCTCCTACGAGCAGTACTTC. Protein: CASRTGSSGGPSSYEQYF.

This clonotype was counted a few times. V usage is TRBV20-1 and J usage is TRBJ2-3; tentatively, D is TRBD2 (7 bases). The CDR3 is 14 residues long. Per germline, CDR1 DFQATT and CDR2 SNEGSKA (reference sequence). The V end lost 5 bases, the J end lost 3 bases, and 15 bases lay between the germline ends. The CDR3 reads CSAPRGGRTDTQYF. CDR3 in DNA: TGCAGTGCTCCGAGGGGGGGGCGGACAGATACGCAGTATTTT.

This clonotype was seen more than once but under ten times. The chain combines TRBV6-1 with TRBJ1-4; 7 bases are a match to TRBD1. Losses at the gene ends were 7 bases for V and 5 bases for J; bases not matched to a gene: 7. This CDR3 is built from 14 residues. Germline V gene sequence: CDR1 MNHNS, CDR2 SASEGT. The CDR3 DNA sequence: TGTGCCAGCATTCAGGACAGGATAAATGAAAAACTGTTTTTT. It encodes CASIQDRINEKLFF.

This clonotype was counted between two and nine times. The chain recombines TRBV5-1 with TRBJ1-2, with TRBD1 as a possible D gene (5 bases). Germline CDR1 is SGHRS and CDR2 is YFSETQ. The CDR3 totals 14 residues. The V end was cut by 4 bases, the J end by 7 bases, with 17 bases between. CDR3 bases: TGCGCCAGCAGCCCGGGGACGGGGTTTGGTGGCTACACCTTC. This translates into CASSPGTGFGGYTF.

The chain employs TRBV5-1 and TRBJ1-6, with D possibly matching TRBD1 (6 bases). Germline V gene lookup returns CDR1 SGHRS and CDR2 YFSETQ. V was pared by 4 bases and J by 6 bases, with 14 bases between. This CDR3 comprises 15 residues. The DNA for the CDR3 is TGCGCCAGCAGCCCACGGACAGAGATTAATTCACCCCTCCACTTT. Amino acids: CASSPRTEINSPLHF.

This clonotype has only a few counts. The chain carries TRBV19 and TRBJ2-5; D uncertain. The CDR3 consists of 12 residues. CDR1 is LNHDA, CDR2 SQIVND, per germline (reference sequence). Trimming took 4 bases from V and 5 from J, leaving 8 bases between them. This chain's CDR3 is CASSTLGETQYF. The CDR3 region has the DNA TGTGCCAGTAGTACCCTCGGTGAGACCCAGTACTTC.

This clonotype was counted only a few times. This chain joins TRBV7-8 and TRBJ1-2; unclear D gene. Trimming cost V 1 base and J 7 bases, with 7 bases left between them. Germline CDR1 is SGHVS and CDR2 is FQNEAQ. The CDR3 runs 12 residues. CDR3 loop: CASSLGKAGYTF. In nucleotides, the CDR3 is TGTGCCAGCAGCTTAGGCAAGGCTGGCTACACCTTC.

The chain couples TRBV6-5 to TRBJ1-2; D remains ambiguous. V shed 11 bases and J shed 2 bases, with 9 bases lying between them. This CDR3 comprises 11 residues. From germline, CDR1 is MNHEY and CDR2 SVGAGI. The CDR3 spells CAAETNYGYTF. The CDR3 DNA reads TGTGCCGCCGAGACGAACTATGGCTACACCTTC.

On this clonotype: Relative to the germline gene, one junction end is altered; a read error may explain this. In nucleotides, the CDR3 is TGCGCCAGCAGACGAACGGGACAGGGGTCCTCCTATGGCTACACCTTC. Protein sequence: CASRRTGQGSSYGYTF. The chain has TRBV7-9 and TRBJ1-2; 10 nucleotides align to TRBD1. The CDR3 has 16 residues. Germline V gene lookup returns CDR1 SEHNR and CDR2 FQNEAQ (reference sequence). Combining the CDR3 with reference TRBV7-9 and TRBJ1-2 gives the whole variable domain DTGVSQNPRHKITKRGQNVTFRCDPISEHNRLYWYRQTLGQGPEFLTYFQNEAQLEKSRLLSDRFSAERPKGSFSTLEIQRTEQGDSAMYLCASRRTGQGSSYGYTFGSGTRLTVV.

This clonotype was counted a few times. This chain connects TRBV12-3 or TRBV12-4 to TRBJ2-3; D unclear. V lost 6 bases and J 3 bases, leaving 13 bases between the germline ends. The CDR3 has 14 amino acids. The CDR3 reads CASRAAVWTDTQYF. The CDR3 nucleotides are TGTGCCAGCAGGGCCGCGGTCTGGACAGATACGCAGTATTTT.

This clonotype was recorded a few times. The rearrangement links TRBV2 to TRBJ2-1, with TRBD1 matching 10 bases. J lost 3 bases, V lost 4 bases, and 3 bases had no gene match. The germline V gene has CDR1 SNHLY and CDR2 FYNNEI. This CDR3 region has 15 residues. CDR3 region: CASSGGQGVYNEQFF. CDR3 coding DNA: TGTGCCAGCAGTGGAGGACAGGGGGTCTACAATGAGCAGTTCTTC.

This clonotype turned up a few times. The chain joins TRBV5-5 to TRBJ2-2; D unresolved. CDR3 size: 15 residues. Germline V gives CDR1 SGHKS, CDR2 YYEKEE (reference sequence). V was pared by 3 bases and J by 1 base, with 10 bases between. The CDR3 DNA is TGTGCCAGCAGCTCTACCCCAGGGAACACCGGGGAGCTGTTTTTT. This encodes CASSSTPGNTGELFF.

This clonotype was seen a handful of times. The V gene is TRBV7-9, the J gene TRBJ2-1; D gene uncertain. Trimming took off 3 bases at V and 9 bases at J, with 6 bases between the two ends. Germline CDR1 is SEHNR and CDR2 is FQNEAQ (reference sequence). This CDR3 is built from 11 residues. This CDR3 is CASSLGFEQFF. CDR3 DNA sequence: TGTGCCAGCAGCTTGGGGTTTGAGCAGTTCTTC.

The V gene is TRBV6-5, the J gene TRBJ1-1; D is undetermined. CDR1 MNHEY and CDR2 SVGAGI come from the germline V gene. The germline V and J ends were trimmed by 11 bases and 0 bases, with 13 bases remaining between them. The CDR3 sequence is 13 residues long. In DNA, the CDR3 is TGTGCCTCCCATCTCCGCATGAACACTGAAGCTTTCTTT. This encodes CASHLRMNTEAFF.

The gene calls are TRBV6-5 and TRBJ2-3; TRBD1 might be the D (7 bases). V gave up 2 bases and J gave up 1 base, with 13 bases separating them. In germline, CDR1 is MNHEY, CDR2 SVGAGI. This CDR3 is 16 amino acids long. The CDR3 DNA reads TGTGCCAGCAGTTACGGAGGGGGCGCGGGCACAGATACGCAGTATTTT. Encoded protein: CASSYGGGAGTDTQYF.

The rearrangement joins TRBV5-1 to TRBJ2-4; no reliable D call. This CDR3 is built from 9 residues. V was cut by 7 bases and J by 15 bases, with 11 bases left in between. CDR1 and CDR2 (germline): SGHRS, YFSETQ. The CDR3 here is CASQPRPYF. In DNA form, the CDR3 reads TGCGCCAGCCAGCCGCGGCCGTACTTC.

The sample holds a few counts of this clonotype. CDR3 DNA: TGCAGTGCTAGAGGGCAGTTCGGCACTGAGCAGTTCTTC. As protein: CSARGQFGTEQFF. The V gene is TRBV20-1, the J gene TRBJ2-1, with D unclear. This CDR3 region has 13 residues. V was cut by 1 base and J by 9 bases, with 13 bases left in between. The germline CDR1 and CDR2 sequences are DFQATT and SNEGSKA (reference sequence).

This clonotype was counted a single time. The rearrangement uses TRBV30 and TRBJ2-3, with D possibly TRBD2 on 6 matching bases. Germline V CDR1 and CDR2: GTSNPN, SVGIG (reference sequence). CDR3 size: 15 residues. V was pared by 0 bases and J by 6 bases, with 16 bases between. CDR3 region: CAWSVGDSGGDTQYF. In nucleotides, the CDR3 is TGTGCCTGGAGTGTGGGGGACTCAGGTGGGGATACGCAGTATTTT.

This clonotype was counted only a few times. The chain has TRBV7-2 and TRBJ2-5; TRBD2 is a possible D gene (5 bases). The CDR3 sequence is 13 residues long. The germline gives CDR1 SGHTA, CDR2 FQGNSA. The V end was cut by 5 bases, the J end by 3 bases, with 10 bases between. The CDR3 spells CASSPRTEETQYF. CDR3 sequence (DNA): TGTGCCAGCAGCCCGAGGACTGAAGAGACCCAGTACTTC. Full variable domain (rest looked up from reference TRBV7-2 and TRBJ2-5): GAGVSQSPSNKVTEKGKDVELRCDPISGHTALYWYRQSLGQGLEFLIYFQGNSAPDKSGLPSDRFSAERTGGSVSTLTIQRTQQEDSAVYLCASSPRTEETQYFGPGTRLLVL.